The 11 T cell receptor beta chains below come from one sample, sequenced in a study of monozygotic twins with inflammatory bowel disease. TCRdb derives one entry per CDR3 protein from the 5' RACE reads, leaving out DNA. The sample table sets out approximately 400,000 distinct CDR3 sequences. What was sequenced was blood. The receptors were gathered from a human donor with ulcerative colitis or Crohn's disease, or a healthy co-twin of an affected twin (not recorded which).

This chain uses TRBV5-1 with TRBJ2-3; without DNA, the TCRdb call of TRBD2 cannot be checked. In germline, CDR1 is SGHRS, CDR2 YFSETQ. The CDR3 length is 16 residues. The CDR3 is CASSLGSGGFTDTQYF.

J is TRBJ1-1 and V is TRBV12-3 or TRBV12-4. The CDR3 covers 13 residues. Here the CDR3 reads CASSLLKGSEAFF.

V and J are TRBV5-5 and TRBJ2-6. The CDR3 sequence is 15 residues long. In germline, CDR1 is SGHKS, CDR2 YYEKEE (reference sequence). The CDR3: CASSTQYSGANVLTF.

J is TRBJ2-5 and V is TRBV30; the D call from TCRdb, TRBD1, cannot be confirmed without DNA. Germline V gene sequence: CDR1 GTSNPN, CDR2 SVGIG (reference sequence). This CDR3 has 14 amino acids. CDR3 protein: CAWIQQGSQETQYF.

J is TRBJ2-6 and V is TRBV6-5. This CDR3 contains 15 residues. Germline-derived CDR1 and CDR2 are MNHEY and SVGAGI. This CDR3 is CASSYWVSGANVLTF.

The chain links TRBV2 to TRBJ2-5; checking the TCRdb D call of TRBD2 is not possible without DNA. The CDR3 spans 12 residues. CDR1 and CDR2 (germline): SNHLY, FYNNEI. CDR3 residues: CASSEQTLGEYF.

This chain connects TRBV7-8 to TRBJ2-2; TCRdb names TRBD1, which stays unverified in the absence of DNA. The CDR3 length is 15 residues. The germline V gene has CDR1 SGHVS and CDR2 FQNEAQ. CDR3 amino acids: CASSPYRDRSGELFF.

J is TRBJ2-5 and V is TRBV5-1; the D call from TCRdb, TRBD1, cannot be confirmed without DNA. The CDR3 runs 12 residues. Germline CDR1 reads SGHRS; CDR2 reads YFSETQ. CDR3 region: CASEGGGETQYF.

The rearrangement joins TRBV5-1 to TRBJ2-7; TCRdb proposes TRBD2, but this gene call is untestable without DNA. Germline CDR1 SGHRS, CDR2 YFSETQ. The CDR3 length is 15 residues. The CDR3: CASSLEASGTNEQYF.

The chain carries TRBV5-1 and TRBJ2-7. CDR3 size: 14 residues. The germline gives CDR1 SGHRS, CDR2 YFSETQ. The chain's CDR3 is CASSLVMSSYEQYF.

The V and J genes are TRBV4-1 and TRBJ1-5. The length of the CDR3 is 18 residues. Germline CDR1 and CDR2: MGHRA and YSYEKL. CDR3 amino acids: CASSQALGQLGANQPQHF.